These 15 T cell receptor beta chains originate from one sample sequenced in a study of T cell changes during pregnancy in multiple sclerosis. The data were produced by immunoSEQ multiplex PCR, yet TCRdb's version contains in-frame clones alone and is incomplete. The sample has tens of thousands of clones; just over 90% are singletons. The specimen was peripheral blood, collected in the third trimester of pregnancy. The receptors were gathered from a female donor with multiple sclerosis, enrolled in a pregnancy study.

The chain employs TRBV5-1 and TRBJ1-1; no clear D gene. The CDR3 has 15 residues. CDR1 and CDR2 (germline): SGHRS, YFSETQ. Trimming removed 4 bases from V and 0 bases from J, with 13 bases in between. The DNA of the CDR3 is TGCGCCAGCAGCACTATCGTGGGTATGAACACTGAAGCTTTCTTT. Translated: CASSTIVGMNTEAFF.

The J gene is TRBJ2-5, the V gene TRBV7-8; D perhaps matches TRBD1 (6 bases). V shed 10 bases and J shed 2 bases, with 20 bases lying between them. The CDR3 runs 15 residues. The V gene's germline CDR1 is SGHVS and CDR2 FQNEAQ. CDR3 protein: CAIRDGGVGQETQYF. The CDR3 bases are TGTGCCATCAGGGATGGGGGCGTTGGGCAAGAGACCCAGTACTTC.

The chain joins TRBV25-1 to TRBJ2-3, with a weak D call TRBD2 (5 bases). V was clipped by 3 bases and J by 0 bases, with 7 bases between them. CDR3 size: 14 residues. Germline assignment: CDR1 MGHDK and CDR2 SYGVNS. CDR3 sequence reads: CASSDERSTDTQYF. The CDR3 DNA reads as TGTGCCAGCAGTGATGAGCGGAGCACAGATACGCAGTATTTT.

Written as DNA, the CDR3 is TGTGCCAGCAGCCGGGGACAGGGGGGCCCTTCCTACGAGCAGTACTTC. Protein: CASSRGQGGPSYEQYF. The V call is TRBV5-6, the J call TRBJ2-7, with TRBD1 matching over 11 bases. CDR1 SGHDT and CDR2 YYEEEE come from the germline V gene. Germline trimming cut 4 bases from V and 1 base from J; bases unmatched to any gene: 7. This CDR3 has 16 residues. Together with reference TRBV5-6 and TRBJ2-7, the CDR3 gives the full variable domain: DAGVTQSPTHLIKTRGQQVTLRCSPKSGHDTVSWYQQALGQGPQFIFQYYEEEERQRGNFPDRFSGHQFPNYSSELNVNALLLGDSALYLCASSRGQGGPSYEQYFGPGTRLTVT.

The genes are TRBV9 and TRBJ2-1; tentatively, D is TRBD2 (5 bases). V lost 0 bases to trimming and J lost 10 bases, with 5 bases between them. Per the germline V gene, CDR1 is SGDLS and CDR2 is YYNGEE. This CDR3 has 11 residues. The CDR3 protein is CASSVGGEQFF. The CDR3 bases are TGTGCCAGCAGCGTAGGAGGGGAGCAGTTCTTC. Supplemented by reference TRBV9 and TRBJ2-1, the full variable domain reads DSGVTQTPKHLITATGQRVTLRCSPRSGDLSVYWYQQSLDQGLQFLIQYYNGEERAKGNILERFSAQQFPDLHSELNLSSLELGDSALYFCASSVGGEQFFGPGTRLTVL.

The V gene is TRBV9, the J gene TRBJ2-1, with D maybe TRBD2 (6 bases). The CDR3 has 15 amino acids. Trimming took off 0 bases at V and 4 bases at J, with 11 bases between the two ends. Germline V gene lookup returns CDR1 SGDLS and CDR2 YYNGEE. CDR3 nucleotide sequence: TGTGCCAGCAGCGTAGATCCGGGAGAGTACAATGAGCAGTTCTTC. Its translation is CASSVDPGEYNEQFF.

The chain uses TRBV30 and TRBJ1-6; the D gene is possibly TRBD1 (6 bases). The CDR3 sequence is 15 residues long. From germline, CDR1 is GTSNPN and CDR2 SVGIG (reference sequence). Trimming stripped 3 bases from V and 5 bases from J, with 14 bases between. The CDR3 here is CAWSPGGANNSPLHF. CDR3 bases: TGTGCCTGGAGCCCGGGGGGGGCTAATAATTCACCCCTCCACTTT.

The chain uses TRBV27 and TRBJ2-3, with D possibly being TRBD1 (6 bases). From germline, CDR1 is MNHEY and CDR2 SMNVEV (reference sequence). CDR3 length: 13 amino acids. V dropped 4 bases and J dropped 5 bases, with 10 bases sitting between them. The CDR3 protein is CASSYLGGDTQYF. CDR3 sequence (DNA): TGTGCCAGCAGTTACCTAGGGGGAGATACGCAGTATTTT.

This chain joins TRBV21-1 and TRBJ2-7; the tabulated D call, TRBD2, remains unverified against the DNA. TRBV21-1 is a known pseudogene. The CDR3 consists of 15 residues. Here the CDR3 DNA reads TGTGCCAGCAGCAAAGACGCGCGGGAGACCTACGAGCAGTACTTC. Translation: CASSKDARETYEQYF.

V gene TRBV11-3 combines with J gene TRBJ2-1; 13 bases agree with TRBD2. J lost 1 base, V lost 3 bases, and 6 bases had no gene match. The germline V gene encodes CDR1 SGHNT and CDR2 YENEEA. CDR3 length equals 18 residues. In nucleotides, the CDR3 is TGTGCCAGCAGCTTCACTAGCGGGAGGGCCTTGTCCTACAATGAGCAGTTCTTC. This encodes CASSFTSGRALSYNEQFF.

This clone was picked up one time. The rearrangement uses TRBV6-5 and TRBJ2-7, with 9 bases that match TRBD1. The CDR3 has 14 amino acids. With V trimmed by 7 bases and J by 5 bases, 9 bases remained unmatched. In germline, CDR1 is MNHEY, CDR2 SVGAGI. CDR3 in DNA: TGTGCCAGCAATCCACAGGGGGCGATAAACGAGCAGTACTTC. Translating it yields CASNPQGAINEQYF.

CDR3 sequence reads: CASSDRVCEQFF. DNA of the CDR3: TGTGCCAGCAGTGACCGGGTCTGTGAGCAGTTCTTC. The rearrangement joins TRBV6-4 to TRBJ2-1; D unclear. This CDR3 comprises 12 residues. The germline V gene encodes CDR1 MRHNA and CDR2 SNTAGT. The germline V and J ends were trimmed by 2 bases and 9 bases, with 8 bases remaining between them.

The gene calls are TRBV4-1 and TRBJ1-5; D is perhaps TRBD1 (5 bases). The germline V gene has CDR1 MGHRA and CDR2 YSYEKL. V was pared by 8 bases and J by 0 bases, with 11 bases between. This CDR3 is 14 amino acids long. CDR3: CASRQIYSNQPQHF. The CDR3 region has the DNA TGCGCCAGCCGACAGATCTATAGCAATCAGCCCCAGCATTTT.

The chain employs TRBV5-1 and TRBJ2-2; D is uncertain. The CDR3 consists of 13 residues. V was trimmed by 4 bases and J by 6 bases, leaving 10 bases between them. Germline CDR1 is SGHRS and CDR2 is YFSETQ. CDR3 DNA: TGCGCCAGCAGCCCCCCCCTCCCCGGGGAGCTGTTTTTT. Translation: CASSPPLPGELFF.

The chain recombines TRBV11-2 with TRBJ2-7; 10 bases are a match to TRBD1. The CDR3 extends over 15 amino acids. Germline V gene lookup returns CDR1 SGHAT and CDR2 FQNNGV. V lost 0 bases to trimming and J lost 2 bases; unmatched junction nucleotides: 1. CDR3 nucleotides: TGTGCCAGCAGCTTAGAGACAGGGGGCCCCTACGAGCAGTACTTC. Translated: CASSLETGGPYEQYF.